This T cell receptor (beta chain) was sequenced for a study of T cells in localized non-small cell lung cancer. TCRdb's table, derived via immunoSEQ multiplex PCR, lists solely in-frame clones and lacks some. The sample carries fewer than 20,000 clones, about 88% recorded once. As to this clone: The antigen remains unidentified.

Regarding the study as a whole: Higher T cell density in the blood was associated with longer overall survival, whereas higher adjacent-lung clonality associated with shorter survival. The study sequenced only one region of the tumor. As a result, intratumor heterogeneity could not be excluded and remains possible. Uninvolved adjacent lung had the highest recorded T cell clonality, with tumor below it.

Germline values: CDR1 SQVTM, CDR2 ANQGSEA. V lost 4 bases, J lost 0 bases, and 7 bases lay in between. CDR3 length: 13 amino acids. The sequence was collected from a female donor of 60 years or more with stage III squamous cell lung carcinoma. The starting material was peripheral blood, obtained before any cancer treatment. This sequence joins TRBV29-1 and TRBJ1-3; D is unclear. The CDR3 region has the DNA TGCAGCGTTGTTCAGAGCTCTGGAAACACCATATATTTT. The encoded protein is CSVVQSSGNTIYF.